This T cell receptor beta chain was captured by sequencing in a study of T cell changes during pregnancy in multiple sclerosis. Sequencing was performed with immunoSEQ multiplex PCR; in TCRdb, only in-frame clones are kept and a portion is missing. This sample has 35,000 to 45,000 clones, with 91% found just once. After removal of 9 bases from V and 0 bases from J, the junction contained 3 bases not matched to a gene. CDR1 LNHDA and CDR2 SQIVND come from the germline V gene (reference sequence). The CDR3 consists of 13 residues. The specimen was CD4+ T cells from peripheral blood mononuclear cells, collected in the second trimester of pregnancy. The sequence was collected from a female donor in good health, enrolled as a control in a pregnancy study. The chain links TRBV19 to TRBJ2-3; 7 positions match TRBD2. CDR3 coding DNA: TGTGCCAGCCTAGCGGAGAGCACAGATACGCAGTATTTT. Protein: CASLAESTDTQYF.